The clone carrying this TCR beta chain appeared many times. Its antigen is currently unknown. This sample was taken from a study of T-cell reconstitution after alpha-beta-depleted transplantation in children. CDR1 and CDR2 (germline): WSHSY, SAAADI. The ends lost 6 bases at V and 6 bases at J; junction bases unmatched: 16. The CDR3 totals 16 residues. Library preparation (for TCRbeta) was performed with unique molecular identifiers. TCRdb reanalysed the PCR reads using MiXCR and keeps one entry per CDR3 protein. The sample lists under 60,000 distinct CDR3 sequences, 5.5% to 7.5% occurring once. General study results and limits: Among T cells one year after transplant, newly produced cells accounted for most counts and diversity. As was reported, about two months after transplant, alpha-beta T cells came from several hundred expanded graft clones. Surviving recipient T cells and intrathymic progenitors accounted for some patients' high TCRbeta diversity at day 60.

The sample consisted of PBMCs, mostly from graft donor cells, taken 60 days after TCRalphabeta/CD19-depleted stem cell transplant. The receptor's source is a female patient aged 2-9 years who had a stem cell transplant for aplastic anemia, so the T cells may come from the graft donor. The chain has TRBV10-2 and TRBJ2-7; TRBD2 aligns across 8 bases. This CDR3 reads CASRGREGRGPIEQYF. For the CDR3, the DNA is TGCGCCAGCAGGGGACGGGAGGGGCGGGGACCCATCGAGCAGTACTTC.